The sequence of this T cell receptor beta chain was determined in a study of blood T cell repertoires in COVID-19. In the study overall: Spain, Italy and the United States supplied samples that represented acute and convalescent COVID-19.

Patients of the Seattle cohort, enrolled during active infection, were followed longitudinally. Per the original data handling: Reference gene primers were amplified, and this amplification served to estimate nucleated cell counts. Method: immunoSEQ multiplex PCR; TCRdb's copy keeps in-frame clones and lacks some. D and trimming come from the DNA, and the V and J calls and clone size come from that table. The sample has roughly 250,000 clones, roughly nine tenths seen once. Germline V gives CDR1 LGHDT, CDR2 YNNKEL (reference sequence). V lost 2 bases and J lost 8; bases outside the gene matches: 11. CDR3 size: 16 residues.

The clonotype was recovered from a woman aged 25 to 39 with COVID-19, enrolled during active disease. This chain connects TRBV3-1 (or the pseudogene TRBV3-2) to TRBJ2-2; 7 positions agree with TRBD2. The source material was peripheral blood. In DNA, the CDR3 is TGTGCCAGCAGCCAATATTCCGCTAGCGGTATGGGGGAGCTGTTTTTT. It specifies CASSQYSASGMGELFF.